The 20 T cell receptor beta chains below all came from one sample that was sequenced in a study of cytomegalovirus exposure and HLA in healthy donors. PCR involved 60 Vbeta and 13 Jbeta primers. Sequenced by immunoSEQ multiplex PCR; TCRdb stores in-frame clones only, minus some. Among tens of thousands of clones listed, roughly three fifths were seen once. Sequenced input: PBMCs. The receptors here all came from a woman in her thirties in good health and CMV-seronegative.

The chain carries TRBV5-1 and TRBJ1-4; D perhaps matches TRBD1 (6 bases). Germline V gene data show CDR1 as SGHRS and CDR2 as YFSETQ. The CDR3 loop spans 17 amino acids. Trimming took off 0 bases at V and 0 bases at J, with 12 bases between the two ends. CDR3 region: CASSLGLTGPTNEKLFF. CDR3 nucleotide sequence: TGCGCCAGCAGCTTGGGGTTGACAGGCCCAACTAATGAAAAACTGTTTTTT.

This clone was observed once. The rearrangement uses TRBV12-2 and TRBJ2-7; the table gives TRBD2 as D, unverified against the DNA. TRBV12-2 is a documented pseudogene. This CDR3 has 13 amino acids. DNA of the CDR3: TGTGCCCCCGGCGGGTTCAATATTTACGAGCAGTACTTC. Protein sequence: CAPGGFNIYEQYF.

The chain recombines TRBV7-2 with TRBJ1-1; D possibly corresponds to TRBD1 (6 bases). This CDR3 contains 13 residues. The V gene's germline CDR1 is SGHTA and CDR2 FQGNSA. The V end lost 7 bases, the J end lost 5 bases, and 14 bases lay between the germline ends. CDR3 residues: CASTINRATEAFF. For the CDR3, the DNA is TGTGCCAGCACCATAAACAGGGCTACTGAAGCTTTCTTT.

This clone was detected a few times. The V gene is TRBV6-1, the J gene TRBJ1-5; TRBD1 aligns across 8 bases. Per the germline V gene, CDR1 is MNHNS and CDR2 is SASEGT. This CDR3 has 14 amino acids. Trimming at V came to 4 bases and at J to 8 bases, leaving 7 bases not matched to a gene. The CDR3 region has the DNA TGTGCCAGCAGTGCGGGACAGGTGGAGAAGCCCCAGCATTTT. Protein product: CASSAGQVEKPQHF.

DNA of the CDR3: TGTGCCAGCAGCAGGACAGGAGGCAATCAGCCCCAGCATTTT. It codes for CASSRTGGNQPQHF. This sequence joins TRBV6-1 and TRBJ1-5; 7 positions match TRBD1. This CDR3 is built from 14 residues. Germline values: CDR1 MNHNS, CDR2 SASEGT. Germline trimming cut 6 bases from V and 2 bases from J; bases unmatched to any gene: 4.

This clone was detected a few times. The V and J genes are TRBV11-2 and TRBJ2-2; 8 nucleotides agree with TRBD2. Germline V gives CDR1 SGHAT, CDR2 FQNNGV. V dropped 3 bases and J dropped 2; count of bases not matched to a gene: 2. This CDR3 is 15 amino acids long. The CDR3 sequence: CASSFLAGNTGELFF. CDR3 DNA sequence: TGTGCCAGCAGCTTTCTAGCGGGTAACACCGGGGAGCTGTTTTTT.

V gene TRBV28 combines with J gene TRBJ1-1; weak D call: TRBD1 (5 bases). Germline loops: CDR1 MDHEN, CDR2 SYDVKM. This CDR3 has 13 amino acids. CDR3 sequence (DNA): TGTTCTTATACGGGGGGGGATAGAGCTTCAGCTTTCTTT. Amino acid sequence: CSYTGGDRASAFF.

This clone was counted only a few times. This sequence joins TRBV4-3 and TRBJ2-4, with 7 bases identical to TRBD1. The CDR3 is 15 residues long. Losses at the gene ends were 2 bases for V and 2 bases for J; bases not matched to a gene: 3. Germline CDR1 LGHNA, CDR2 YSLEER. As DNA, the CDR3 is TGCGCCAGCAGCCAAAACAGGGGAACCAAAAACATTCAGTACTTC. It is translated as CASSQNRGTKNIQYF.

This sequence joins TRBV6-5 and TRBJ1-1; 8 positions match TRBD1. Germline V lookup: CDR1 MNHEY, CDR2 SVGAGI. CDR3 length equals 12 residues. Trimming took 7 bases from V and 8 from J; bases not matched to a gene: 6. This CDR3 is CASTLTGEEAFF. CDR3 nucleotides: TGTGCCAGCACCTTGACAGGGGAGGAAGCTTTCTTT.

Only a few counts were recorded for this clone. The J gene is TRBJ2-2, the V gene TRBV18; 7 bases are shared with TRBD1. V lost 1 base to trimming and J lost 4 bases; unmatched junction nucleotides: 3. The CDR3 contains 15 residues. Germline-derived CDR1 and CDR2 are KGHSH and LQKENI. The CDR3 sequence is CASSPLSGGTGELFF. CDR3 in DNA: TGTGCCAGCTCACCACTATCAGGGGGCACCGGGGAGCTGTTTTTT.

This clone has only a few counts. This sequence joins TRBV4-1 and TRBJ1-1; TRBD1 aligns across 8 bases. V lost 0 bases to trimming and J lost 11 bases; unmatched junction nucleotides: 11. Looked up from germline, CDR1 is MGHRA and CDR2 is YSYEKL. The CDR3 sequence is 15 residues long. The CDR3 sequence is CASSQEGTGGLRAFF. For the CDR3, the DNA is TGCGCCAGCAGCCAAGAAGGAACAGGGGGTTTGCGGGCTTTCTTT.

The V call is TRBV4-1, the J call TRBJ1-5; possibly TRBD1 for D (6 bases). CDR1 is MGHRA, CDR2 YSYEKL, per germline. The length of the CDR3 is 15 residues. V was pared by 2 bases and J by 2 bases, with 10 bases between. In DNA form, the CDR3 reads TGCGCCAGCAGCCAATCCTGGGGGCGCAATCAGCCCCAGCATTTT. Amino acid sequence: CASSQSWGRNQPQHF.

This chain connects TRBV7-2 to TRBJ2-7, with 8 nucleotides matching TRBD2. J was trimmed by 5 bases and V by 3 bases; bases with no gene match: 3. Per germline, CDR1 SGHTA and CDR2 FQGNSA. CDR3 length: 13 amino acids. CDR3 nucleotides: TGTGCCAGCAGCTTCAGCGGGAGAAACGAGCAGTACTTC. Encoded protein: CASSFSGRNEQYF.

This clone was detected a few times. The chain uses TRBV7-9 and TRBJ1-2, with D possibly being TRBD1 (5 bases). There are 13 residues in the CDR3. V dropped 5 bases and J dropped 4 bases, with 11 bases sitting between them. Germline V gives CDR1 SEHNR, CDR2 FQNEAQ (reference sequence). This CDR3 reads CASSRGRAYGYTF. The DNA of the CDR3 is TGTGCCAGCAGCCGAGGCAGGGCCTATGGCTACACCTTC.

The CDR3: CASSGTSGGLTNTGELFF. The CDR3 DNA sequence: TGTGCCAGCAGCGGGACTAGCGGGGGGCTCACGAACACCGGGGAGCTGTTTTTT. The chain has TRBV7-9 and TRBJ2-2; 15 nucleotides match TRBD2. In germline, CDR1 is SEHNR, CDR2 FQNEAQ (reference sequence). J was trimmed by 0 bases and V by 5 bases; bases with no gene match: 4. This CDR3 spans 18 amino acids.

The chain carries TRBV7-2 and TRBJ1-2; no clear D. Trimming took 5 bases from V and 7 from J, leaving 14 bases between them. CDR1 is SGHTA, CDR2 FQGNSA, per germline. The CDR3 is 13 amino acids. CDR3 protein: CASSPIRGPGYTF. The CDR3 DNA reads TGTGCCAGCAGCCCGATAAGAGGGCCTGGCTACACCTTC. The complete variable domain, with remaining parts taken from reference TRBV7-2 and TRBJ1-2, reads GAGVSQSPSNKVTEKGKDVELRCDPISGHTALYWYRQSLGQGLEFLIYFQGNSAPDKSGLPSDRFSAERTGGSVSTLTIQRTQQEDSAVYLCASSPIRGPGYTFGSGTRLTVV.

The rearrangement joins TRBV5-1 to TRBJ2-7; 8 nucleotides align to TRBD2. J was trimmed by 1 base and V by 1 base; bases with no gene match: 4. Looked up from germline, CDR1 is SGHRS and CDR2 is YFSETQ. The CDR3 has 15 amino acids. The CDR3 protein is CASSLLSGDSYEQYF. As DNA, the CDR3 is TGCGCCAGCAGCTTGCTTAGCGGGGATTCCTACGAGCAGTACTTC.

V gene TRBV20-1 combines with J gene TRBJ1-1; D possibly corresponds to TRBD1 (5 bases). The germline gives CDR1 DFQATT, CDR2 SNEGSKA (reference sequence). This CDR3 contains 11 residues. V was trimmed by 4 bases and J by 7 bases, leaving 10 bases between them. CDR3 in amino acids: CSATGGSEAFF. In DNA form, the CDR3 reads TGCAGTGCTACCGGGGGTAGTGAAGCTTTCTTT.

This clone was found a few times. The chain joins TRBV2 to TRBJ2-3; 15 bases are a match to TRBD2. The V and J ends lost 5 bases and 3 bases, in that order; junction bases with no gene match: 15. In germline, CDR1 is SNHLY, CDR2 FYNNEI. The CDR3 length is 20 residues. This chain's CDR3 is CASSPRGGVGLAGGTDTQYF. CDR3 bases: TGTGCCAGCAGTCCAAGAGGGGGGGTCGGACTAGCGGGGGGGACAGATACGCAGTATTTT.

This clone was seen more than once but under ten times. This rearrangement joins TRBV4-1 to TRBJ2-1, with TRBD1 matching 9 bases. This CDR3 is 17 amino acids long. With V trimmed by 3 bases and J by 1 base, 7 bases remained unmatched. Germline values: CDR1 MGHRA, CDR2 YSYEKL. CDR3 sequence reads: CASSHLGQGRSYNEQFF. CDR3 DNA sequence: TGCGCCAGCAGCCATCTGGGACAGGGCAGATCCTACAATGAGCAGTTCTTC.